The present T cell receptor (beta chain) was sequenced within a study of blood T cells in healthy people across ages (dated by TCRdb to the mid-2010s). Regarding the research as a whole: In model experiments, roughly one uniquely barcoded TCR beta cDNA molecule per two T cells was captured by template switching. The study measured age-related changes in TCR beta repertoire diversity using deep sequencing normalized with unique cDNA molecular identifiers. Donors were grouped into four age groups: young (average roughly 17 years), middle-aged (approximately 41), aged (62) and long-lived (just over 80). To avoid experimental bias, donors of different ages were randomly spread across the sequencing lanes. The study analyzed two additional independent replicas of 1 million unique cDNA reads from the same blood draw for two donors, one aged 18 to 30 and one aged 80 or older.

The research as a whole found: Because profiling used bulk unsorted PBMCs, naive and antigen-experienced compartments could not be compared conclusively. The percentage of naive T cells measured by flow cytometry correlated strongly with observed TCR beta diversity. Because donor CMV infection status was unknown, age-related changes in expanded clonotypes were potentially confounded. Observed TCR beta diversity per million T cells fell roughly linearly with age, and a significant reduction was already apparent by age around 40. Estimates of total diversity based on one million sequenced T cells were considered lower bounds and underestimates. Compared with the aged group, the long-lived group had more naive CD4+ T cells, fewer expanded clones and increased TCR diversity, a pattern suggesting age selection.

The donors were a few dozen Caucasian individuals from Russia, aged roughly 6 to 100 years, who were systemically healthy. Approximately 9 milliliters of peripheral blood were collected from each donor into EDTA-treated Vacutainer tubes. Ficoll-Paque density-gradient centrifugation was used to isolate PBMCs, with at least 7 million obtained per sample. Total RNA, at least 5 micrograms per sample, was extracted from PBMCs with Trizol reagent. For every donor, an aliquot of PBMCs went through flow cytometry to measure the percentages of naive CD45RAhigh/CD27high T cells. Receptors were amplified or captured by 5' RACE. The sequencer listed for this sample is Illumina HiSeq 2500. A second about 7 to 12 cycle PCR used a sample-barcoded 5' primer and a J-beta primer mix. A unique molecular identifier was introduced onto each TCR beta cDNA molecule by a template-switch 5' adaptor carrying 12 random nucleotides. Each sample yielded at least 2.5 million CDR3-containing paired-end reads. All of the RNA was converted into first-strand cDNA using the Mint cDNA synthesis kit, with a TRBC-specific oligonucleotide serving as the primer. All cDNA was treated with uracil-DNA glycosylase and then went through a first 18-cycle PCR with the universal primers M1SS and BC2_uni_R. Concerning the study's data processing: For normalization, 1 million high-quality reads, each with a distinct molecular identifier, were randomly selected from each sample. Instead of being binned into consensus sequences, reads with shared molecular identifiers were discarded. MiTCR, set to a Q25 quality threshold and the strictest error-elimination algorithm, was used for CDR3 identification, clonotype clustering and error correction. A nonparametric unseen species model with Euler transformation was used to estimate a lower bound on total TCR beta diversity. The public reads were quality trimmed at Q25 with fastp and then assembled into clones with MiXCR by TCRdb, keeping productive beta chains. Each CDR3 protein appears once, grouped with its most common genes and DNA. TCRdb, not the authors, supplied the V and J calls. This sample gives about 1.6 million distinct CDR3 sequences in total; roughly 32% of them show up just once. Over 9% of the sample rests with the top ten.

From the germline V gene, CDR1 is SGHRS and CDR2 is YFSETQ. The CDR3, cysteine through phenylalanine, is 16 amino acids long. This entry keeps only the CDR3 DNA: 48 bases, framed from base 1. V loses 0 bases, J loses 4 bases, and the germline ends lie 14 bases apart. In this sample, this clonotype turned up a few times. There is no known antigen for this receptor. Base qualities are not recorded, but no much larger clone differs from it by a single base. The sample was blood. The chain employs TRBV5-1 and TRBJ2-1; possibly the D gene is TRBD1, per 5 matching bases. The receptor's source is a woman aged 25 to 39 in good health. The CDR3 loop reads CASSLEGVIEYNEQFF. The nucleotide sequence reads as follows: TGCGCCAGCAGCTTGGAAGGGGTTATCGAATACAATGAGCAGTTCTTC. Here the CDR3 is joined to the reference TRBV5-1 and TRBJ2-1 genes, and the full variable domain is: KAGVTQTPRYLIKTRGQQVTLSCSPISGHRSVSWYQQTPGQGLQFLFEYFSETQRNKGNFPGRFSGRQFSNSRSEMNVSTLELGDSALYLCASSLEGVIEYNEQFFGPGTRLTVL.